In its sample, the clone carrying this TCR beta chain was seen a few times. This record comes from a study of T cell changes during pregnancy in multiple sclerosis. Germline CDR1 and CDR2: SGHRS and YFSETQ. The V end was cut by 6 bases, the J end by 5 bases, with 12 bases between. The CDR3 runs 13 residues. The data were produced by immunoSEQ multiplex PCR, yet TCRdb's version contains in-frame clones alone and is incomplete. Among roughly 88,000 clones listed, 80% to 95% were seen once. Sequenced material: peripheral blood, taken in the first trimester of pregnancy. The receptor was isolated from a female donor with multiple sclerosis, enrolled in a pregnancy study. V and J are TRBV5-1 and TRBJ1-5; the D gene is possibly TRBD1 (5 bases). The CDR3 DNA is TGCGCCAGCAAAGGAGGGGCTGATCAGCCCCAGCATTTT. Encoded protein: CASKGGADQPQHF. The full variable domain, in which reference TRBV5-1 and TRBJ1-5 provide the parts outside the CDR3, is KAGVTQTPRYLIKTRGQQVTLSCSPISGHRSVSWYQQTPGQGLQFLFEYFSETQRNKGNFPGRFSGRQFSNSRSEMNVSTLELGDSALYLCASKGGADQPQHFGDGTRLSIL.